The 32 T cell receptor beta chains below were found in one sample sequenced in a study of shared clonotypes between healthy human individuals. Method: immunoSEQ multiplex PCR; TCRdb's copy keeps in-frame clones and lacks some. The data contain fewer than 3 million clones, about 90% of them singletons. The specimen was naive CD4+ T cells from PBMCs. Subset denoted: CD45RA+ positively selected. The receptors were sampled from a young man in good health. Some clones in this sample may be carry-over from other donors' samples.

CDR3 sequence (DNA): TGTGCCAGCAGCCAGGGACTAGGGGGAGATACGCAGTATTTT. Translated: CASSQGLGGDTQYF. The V gene is TRBV27, the J gene TRBJ2-3, with TRBD2 identical over 8 bases. The ends lost 6 bases at V and 5 bases at J; junction bases unmatched: 7. Germline V gives CDR1 MNHEY, CDR2 SMNVEV (reference sequence). The CDR3 totals 14 residues.

The genes are TRBV11-2 and TRBJ2-7; possibly TRBD2 for D (6 bases). The CDR3 covers 14 residues. The V end was cut by 2 bases, the J end by 0 bases, with 8 bases between. CDR1 and CDR2 from the germline V gene are SGHAT and FQNNGV. The CDR3 nucleotides are TGTGCCAGCAGCTTACTCGGGAGCTCCTACGAGCAGTACTTC. It codes for CASSLLGSSYEQYF.

V is TRBV18 and J is TRBJ2-2; D uncertain. The germline V and J ends were trimmed by 4 bases and 4 bases, with 10 bases remaining between them. This CDR3 comprises 14 residues. The germline gives CDR1 KGHSH, CDR2 LQKENI. CDR3: CASSLGLATGELFF. The CDR3, as DNA: TGTGCCAGCTCACTCGGTTTGGCCACCGGGGAGCTGTTTTTT. Looking up the rest from reference TRBV18 and TRBJ2-2 gives the full variable domain: NAGVMQNPRHLVRRRGQEARLRCSPMKGHSHVYWYRQLPEEGLKFMVYLQKENIIDESGMPKERFSAEFPKEGPSILRIQQVVRGDSAAYFCASSLGLATGELFFGEGSRLTVL.

This clone was seen only a few times. V usage is TRBV28 and J usage is TRBJ1-1, with D perhaps TRBD1 (6 bases). Deletions cut 7 bases from V and 5 bases from J, with 8 bases between. Germline CDR1 and CDR2: MDHEN and SYDVKM. The CDR3 has 11 residues. The CDR3 region is CASNRETEAFF. In DNA form, the CDR3 reads TGTGCCAGCAACAGGGAAACTGAAGCTTTCTTT.

J is TRBJ1-5 and V is TRBV4-1; TRBD1 agrees at 7 bases. Germline assignment: CDR1 MGHRA and CDR2 YSYEKL. V dropped 3 bases and J dropped 2; count of bases not matched to a gene: 7. The CDR3 loop spans 16 amino acids. The CDR3 coding sequence is TGCGCCAGCAGCCAGTCAGGACAGGCCGGCAATCAGCCCCAGCATTTT. As protein: CASSQSGQAGNQPQHF.

J is TRBJ2-1 and V is TRBV7-9, with a weak D call TRBD1 (6 bases). The CDR3 has 16 residues. Germline loops: CDR1 SEHNR, CDR2 FQNEAQ (reference sequence). V lost 3 bases and J 8 bases, leaving 20 bases between the germline ends. The CDR3: CASSFNLPGGRDEQFF. The CDR3 coding sequence is TGTGCCAGCAGCTTTAACCTTCCTGGGGGCAGGGATGAGCAGTTCTTC.

The V gene is TRBV6-5, the J gene TRBJ2-7, with 7 positions matching TRBD2. Germline trimming cut 5 bases from V and 2 bases from J; bases unmatched to any gene: 6. The CDR3 length is 14 residues. Germline V gives CDR1 MNHEY, CDR2 SVGAGI. This CDR3 reads CASSATSVPYEQYF. CDR3 DNA sequence: TGTGCCAGCAGTGCTACTAGCGTCCCCTACGAGCAGTACTTC.

Of note for this clone: This CDR3 is also generated by other DNA sequences in the sample. This chain uses TRBV29-1 with TRBJ2-5; D remains unclear. V gave up 0 bases and J gave up 5 bases, with 7 bases separating them. CDR3 length: 12 amino acids. Germline V gives CDR1 SQVTM, CDR2 ANQGSEA. As DNA, the CDR3 is TGCAGCGTTGAAGATCTAGGGGAGACCCAGTACTTC. Protein: CSVEDLGETQYF.

The gene calls are TRBV7-3 and TRBJ2-2; D call uncertain. Per germline, CDR1 SGHTA and CDR2 FQGTGA. V was clipped by 5 bases and J by 0 bases, with 16 bases between them. The CDR3 has 17 amino acids. As DNA, the CDR3 is TGTGCCAGCAGCCCCAACCCAGCTCTCGCGAACACCGGGGAGCTGTTTTTT. This encodes CASSPNPALANTGELFF.

This chain joins TRBV5-1 and TRBJ1-5; D possibly corresponds to TRBD1 (5 bases). Germline V CDR1 and CDR2: SGHRS, YFSETQ. The CDR3 length is 16 residues. The V end lost 0 bases, the J end lost 6 bases, and 16 bases lay between the germline ends. CDR3 sequence: CASSLGGAGRGQPQHF. The CDR3, as DNA: TGCGCCAGCAGCTTGGGGGGTGCAGGGCGGGGTCAGCCCCAGCATTTT.

Comments on this clone: Other DNA sequences in this sample translate to the same CDR3. The rearrangement links TRBV9 to TRBJ2-2; 8 positions match TRBD1. The germline gives CDR1 SGDLS, CDR2 YYNGEE. CDR3 length: 15 residues. With 3 bases clipped from V and 0 bases from J, the junction kept 1 base outside the gene matches. The CDR3: CASSAGGPNTGELFF. The CDR3 DNA follows: TGTGCCAGCAGCGCAGGGGGCCCGAACACCGGGGAGCTGTTTTTT.

The chain couples TRBV7-3 to TRBJ2-2, with 14 bases identical to TRBD2. The CDR3 is 18 amino acids. After removal of 2 bases from V and 6 bases from J, the junction contained 8 bases not matched to a gene. The V gene's germline CDR1 is SGHTA and CDR2 FQGTGA. CDR3 in amino acids: CASSLLGLAGDLPGELFF. Written as DNA, the CDR3 is TGTGCCAGCAGCTTATTGGGACTAGCGGGAGATCTTCCCGGGGAGCTGTTTTTT.

The chain has TRBV7-7 and TRBJ2-7; 10 nucleotides line up with TRBD1. Unmatched junction bases numbered 3, after V lost 5 bases and J lost 2 bases. This CDR3 spans 14 amino acids. Per germline, CDR1 SSHAT and CDR2 FNYEAQ (reference sequence). This CDR3 is CASSPDRGTYEQYF. CDR3 DNA: TGTGCCAGCAGCCCGGACAGGGGGACCTACGAGCAGTACTTC.

This rearrangement joins TRBV29-1 to TRBJ1-2; 9 nucleotides match TRBD1. The CDR3 length is 18 residues. J was trimmed by 4 bases and V by 7 bases; bases with no gene match: 22. Germline V CDR1 and CDR2: SQVTM, ANQGSEA. For the CDR3, the DNA is TGCAGCGCTGGGGGCCCTGTACCCGGGACAGGGAGCTCCTATGGCTACACCTTC. The encoded protein is CSAGGPVPGTGSSYGYTF.

The chain recombines TRBV4-1 with TRBJ2-7, with D uncertain. The length of the CDR3 is 16 residues. The germline V and J ends were trimmed by 0 bases and 6 bases, with 18 bases remaining between them. Germline V lookup: CDR1 MGHRA, CDR2 YSYEKL. This CDR3 reads CASSQDIRPQWGEQYF. CDR3 nucleotides: TGCGCCAGCAGCCAAGATATCAGGCCCCAGTGGGGCGAGCAGTACTTC.

The count of this clone is one. Different DNA sequences within this sample yield the same CDR3. This chain joins TRBV2 and TRBJ2-7; TRBD2 might be the D (5 bases). Germline V gives CDR1 SNHLY, CDR2 FYNNEI. The CDR3 is 14 residues long. Trimming pared 4 bases from V and 3 bases from J, leaving 13 bases between. CDR3 DNA sequence: TGTGCCAGCAGTGGTGGAAGACGGGGCTACGAGCAGTACTTC. This translates into CASSGGRRGYEQYF.

The rearrangement links TRBV5-1 to TRBJ2-1, with 7 bases aligning to TRBD2. The CDR3 loop spans 14 amino acids. V lost 4 bases, J lost 12 bases, and 13 bases stayed unmatched. Germline lookup yields CDR1 SGHRS and CDR2 YFSETQ. The CDR3 here is CASSPLWGGDGQFF. CDR3 bases: TGCGCCAGCAGCCCCTTGTGGGGAGGGGACGGGCAGTTCTTC.

Of note for this clone: This sample also contains other DNA sequences that code for the same CDR3. This sequence joins TRBV2 and TRBJ1-4; 7 positions agree with TRBD1. V trimming: 7 bases; J trimming: 8 bases; junction bases outside the gene matches: 1. From germline, CDR1 is SNHLY and CDR2 FYNNEI. The CDR3 spans 11 residues. CDR3: CASTRGEKLFF. The CDR3 DNA sequence: TGTGCCAGCACCAGGGGGGAAAAACTGTTTTTT.

The rearrangement links TRBV7-9 to TRBJ2-1; no definite D call. The ends were cut back, 2 bases at V and 15 bases at J, with 14 bases in the middle. The CDR3 extends over 12 amino acids. CDR1 and CDR2 (germline): SEHNR, FQNEAQ (reference sequence). CDR3 amino acids: CASSLPQERWFF. In DNA form, the CDR3 reads TGTGCCAGCAGCTTACCTCAGGAGAGGTGGTTCTTC.

CDR3: CASRAAGTGAAASSYEQYF. The CDR3 DNA is TGTGCCAGCAGGGCAGCCGGGACAGGGGCAGCGGCCAGCTCCTACGAGCAGTACTTC. V is TRBV28 and J is TRBJ2-7; 10 nucleotides agree with TRBD1. The CDR3 consists of 19 residues. Looked up from germline, CDR1 is MDHEN and CDR2 is SYDVKM. V dropped 6 bases and J dropped 0; count of bases not matched to a gene: 17.

V usage is TRBV9 and J usage is TRBJ2-5, with D possibly TRBD1 on 5 matching bases. CDR3 size: 16 residues. Looked up from germline, CDR1 is SGDLS and CDR2 is YYNGEE. Between the trimmed V and J ends, which lost 0 bases and 3 bases, there was a span of 15 bases. The CDR3 loop is CASSVDNWSREETQYF. As DNA, the CDR3 is TGTGCCAGCAGCGTAGATAACTGGAGCAGGGAAGAGACCCAGTACTTC.

This chain links TRBV14 with TRBJ2-1; 8 nucleotides match TRBD2. V lost 4 bases to trimming and J lost 8 bases; unmatched junction nucleotides: 10. The length of the CDR3 is 15 residues. CDR1 SGHDN and CDR2 FVKESK come from the germline V gene. CDR3 in amino acids: CASSPPSGYRHEQFF. In DNA, the CDR3 is TGTGCCAGCAGCCCACCTAGCGGGTATCGGCATGAGCAGTTCTTC.

The chain couples TRBV19 to TRBJ1-2; D gene unclear. CDR1 is LNHDA, CDR2 SQIVND, per germline (reference sequence). V shed 9 bases and J shed 3 bases, with 11 bases lying between them. This CDR3 has 12 residues. In DNA form, the CDR3 reads TGTGCCAGCAGTGACACTGACTATGGCTACACCTTC. Translating it yields CASSDTDYGYTF.

The chain employs TRBV5-6 and TRBJ1-5; D might be TRBD1 (5 bases). V lost 0 bases to trimming and J lost 4 bases, with 11 bases between them. CDR1 is SGHDT and CDR2 is YYEEEE in the germline V gene. The CDR3 totals 15 residues. CDR3 coding DNA: TGTGCCAGCAGCTTGGAGGGGCAAGATAATCAGCCCCAGCATTTT. Translated: CASSLEGQDNQPQHF.

This chain uses TRBV20-1 with TRBJ2-7; tentative D call: TRBD2 (5 bases). V lost 6 bases and J 7 bases, leaving 10 bases between the germline ends. The germline CDR1 and CDR2 sequences are DFQATT and SNEGSKA (reference sequence). The CDR3 covers 10 residues. CDR3 coding DNA: TGCAGTGCAACTCCGGGGGAGCAGTACTTC. Its protein is CSATPGEQYF.

The rearrangement uses TRBV2 and TRBJ2-3; TRBD2 agrees at 11 bases. The V gene end was trimmed by 7 bases and the J gene end by 2 bases; junction bases not matched to a gene: 5. CDR1 is SNHLY and CDR2 is FYNNEI in the germline V gene. This CDR3 contains 15 residues. Here the CDR3 DNA reads TGTGCCAGCAAACCACTAGCGGGAGACACAGATACGCAGTATTTT. Translated: CASKPLAGDTDTQYF.

The chain links TRBV5-1 to TRBJ1-3; TRBD1 is a possible D gene (5 bases). Trimming took off 0 bases at V and 0 bases at J, with 10 bases between the two ends. The CDR3 loop spans 16 amino acids. Germline CDR1 reads SGHRS; CDR2 reads YFSETQ. The CDR3 nucleotides are TGCGCCAGCAGCTTGGGATGGGGCTCCTCTGGAAACACCATATATTTT. It yields the protein CASSLGWGSSGNTIYF.

As regards this clone: Additional DNA sequences in this sample encode the identical CDR3. V is TRBV5-1 and J is TRBJ2-7; 12 bases align to TRBD2. CDR3 size: 15 residues. V lost 2 bases, J lost 7 bases, and 7 bases stayed unmatched. CDR1 is SGHRS and CDR2 is YFSETQ in the germline V gene. The CDR3 sequence is CASSFLAGGPSEQYF. Written as DNA, the CDR3 is TGCGCCAGCAGCTTTCTAGCGGGAGGGCCGTCAGAGCAGTACTTC.

The V and J genes are TRBV12-5 and TRBJ1-1; D unclear. The CDR3 is 13 residues long. V was clipped by 6 bases and J by 1 base, with 9 bases between them. CDR1 is LGHNT and CDR2 is FRNRAP in the germline V gene. The CDR3 region is CASGKEENTEAFF. DNA for the CDR3: TGTGCTAGTGGGAAGGAGGAGAACACTGAAGCTTTCTTT.

The V call is TRBV7-9, the J call TRBJ1-4, with D hard to call. V lost 3 bases and J 10 bases, leaving 15 bases between the germline ends. The CDR3 is 14 amino acids. The germline V gene encodes CDR1 SEHNR and CDR2 FQNEAQ (reference sequence). CDR3 nucleotide sequence: TGTGCCAGCAGCTTCAGGTCGGCGGGTGGAAAACTGTTTTTT. Translated: CASSFRSAGGKLFF.

The chain employs TRBV28 and TRBJ1-5; weak D call: TRBD1 (5 bases). This CDR3 contains 16 residues. V dropped 8 bases and J dropped 3 bases, with 20 bases sitting between them. Germline V gene sequence: CDR1 MDHEN, CDR2 SYDVKM. As DNA, the CDR3 is TGTGCCAGCGCCACACGGCAAGGGACCATCAATCAGCCCCAGCATTTT. Its protein product is CASATRQGTINQPQHF.

The V call is TRBV30, the J call TRBJ2-2; D not resolved. In germline, CDR1 is GTSNPN, CDR2 SVGIG (reference sequence). V lost 0 bases to trimming and J lost 5 bases, with 10 bases between them. The CDR3 sequence is 14 residues long. The CDR3 reads CAWSVRLWTGELFF. Here the CDR3 DNA reads TGTGCCTGGAGTGTACGTCTCTGGACCGGGGAGCTGTTTTTT.